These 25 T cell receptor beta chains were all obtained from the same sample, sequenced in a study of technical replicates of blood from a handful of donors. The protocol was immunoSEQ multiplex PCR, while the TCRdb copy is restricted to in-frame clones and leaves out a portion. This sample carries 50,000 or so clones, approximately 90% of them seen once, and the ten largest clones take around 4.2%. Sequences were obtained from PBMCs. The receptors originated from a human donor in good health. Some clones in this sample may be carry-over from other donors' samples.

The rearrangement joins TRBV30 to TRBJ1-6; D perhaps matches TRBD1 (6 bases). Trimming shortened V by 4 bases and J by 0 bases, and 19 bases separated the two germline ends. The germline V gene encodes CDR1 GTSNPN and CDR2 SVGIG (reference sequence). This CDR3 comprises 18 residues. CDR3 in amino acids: CAWTDIQGVSSYNSPLHF. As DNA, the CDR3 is TGTGCCTGGACTGACATACAGGGAGTTAGCTCCTATAATTCACCCCTCCACTTT.

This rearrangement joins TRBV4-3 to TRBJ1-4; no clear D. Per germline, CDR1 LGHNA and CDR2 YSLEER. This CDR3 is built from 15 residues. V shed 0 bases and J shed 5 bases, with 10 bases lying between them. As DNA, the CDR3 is TGCGCCAGCAGCCAAGACAGGATCCTCAATGAAAAACTGTTTTTT. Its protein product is CASSQDRILNEKLFF.

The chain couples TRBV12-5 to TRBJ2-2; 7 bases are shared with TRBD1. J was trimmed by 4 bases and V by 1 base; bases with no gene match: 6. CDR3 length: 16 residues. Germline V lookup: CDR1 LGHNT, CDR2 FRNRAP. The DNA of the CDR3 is TGTGCTAGTGGTTTGGCCTCCGGGACAGTCACCGGGGAGCTGTTTTTT. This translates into CASGLASGTVTGELFF.

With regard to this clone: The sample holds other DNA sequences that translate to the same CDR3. CDR3 amino acids: CASSLGSGLTGELFF. The CDR3 bases are TGTGCCAGCAGCTTAGGTTCCGGACTTACCGGGGAGCTGTTTTTT. The chain uses TRBV7-2 and TRBJ2-2, with D maybe TRBD2 (5 bases). Germline V lookup: CDR1 SGHTA, CDR2 FQGNSA. The CDR3 extends over 15 amino acids. V dropped 1 base and J dropped 5 bases, with 11 bases sitting between them.

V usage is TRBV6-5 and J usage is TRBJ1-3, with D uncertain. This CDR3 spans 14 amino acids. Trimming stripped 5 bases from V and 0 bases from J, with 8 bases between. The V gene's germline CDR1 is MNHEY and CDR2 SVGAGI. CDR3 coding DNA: TGTGCCAGCAGTACAGAGAGCTCTGGAAACACCATATATTTT. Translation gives CASSTESSGNTIYF.

The CDR3 here is CASSTTGTGDYEQYF. As DNA, the CDR3 is TGTGCCAGCAGTACAACCGGGACAGGGGACTACGAGCAGTACTTC. The chain joins TRBV6-6 to TRBJ2-7; 10 bases are shared with TRBD1. Germline trimming cut 5 bases from V and 3 bases from J; bases unmatched to any gene: 7. Germline-derived CDR1 and CDR2 are MNHNY and SVGAGI (reference sequence). The CDR3 is 15 residues long.

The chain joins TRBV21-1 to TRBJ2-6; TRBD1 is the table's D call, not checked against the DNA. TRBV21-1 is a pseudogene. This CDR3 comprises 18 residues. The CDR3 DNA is TGTGCCAGCAGCATGGACAGTCCACCTCTCTCTGGGGCCAACGTCCTGACTTTC. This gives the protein CASSMDSPPLSGANVLTF.

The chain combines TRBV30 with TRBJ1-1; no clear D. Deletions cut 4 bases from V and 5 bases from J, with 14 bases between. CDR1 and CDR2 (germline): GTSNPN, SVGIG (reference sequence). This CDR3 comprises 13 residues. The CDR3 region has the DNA TGTGCCTGGATTCACGGGGAAAGGACTGAAGCTTTCTTT. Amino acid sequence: CAWIHGERTEAFF. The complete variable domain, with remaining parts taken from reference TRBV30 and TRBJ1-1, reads SQTIHQWPATLVQPVGSPLSLECTVEGTSNPNLYWYRQAAGRGLQLLFYSVGIGQISSEVPQNLSASRPQDRQFILSSKKLLLSDSGFYLCAWIHGERTEAFFGQGTRLTVV.

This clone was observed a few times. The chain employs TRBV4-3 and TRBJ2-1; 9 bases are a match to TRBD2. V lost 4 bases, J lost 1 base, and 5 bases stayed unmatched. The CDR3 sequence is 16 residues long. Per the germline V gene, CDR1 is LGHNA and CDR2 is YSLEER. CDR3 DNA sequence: TGCGCCAGCAGCCCCCGGCTAGCGGGATCCTACAATGAGCAGTTCTTC. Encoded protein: CASSPRLAGSYNEQFF.

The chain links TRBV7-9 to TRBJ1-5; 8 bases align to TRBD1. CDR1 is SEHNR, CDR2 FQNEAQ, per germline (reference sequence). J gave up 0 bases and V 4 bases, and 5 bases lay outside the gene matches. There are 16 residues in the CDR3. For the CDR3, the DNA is TGTGCCAGCAGCTCAGGGGGCCCGGATAGCAATCAGCCCCAGCATTTT. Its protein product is CASSSGGPDSNQPQHF.

CDR3 DNA: TGTGCCAGCAGCGCGGACTGGAGTGAAGCTTTCTTT. Translated: CASSADWSEAFF. This chain connects TRBV2 to TRBJ1-1; no firm D call. The CDR3 is 12 residues long. CDR1 and CDR2 (germline): SNHLY, FYNNEI. V shed 6 bases and J shed 7 bases, with 12 bases lying between them.

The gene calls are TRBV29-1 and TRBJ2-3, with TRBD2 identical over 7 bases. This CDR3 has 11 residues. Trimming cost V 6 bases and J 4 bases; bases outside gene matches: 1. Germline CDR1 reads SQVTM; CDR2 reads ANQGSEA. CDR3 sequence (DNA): TGCAGCGTCGCGGGGGCAGATACGCAGTATTTT. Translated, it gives CSVAGADTQYF.

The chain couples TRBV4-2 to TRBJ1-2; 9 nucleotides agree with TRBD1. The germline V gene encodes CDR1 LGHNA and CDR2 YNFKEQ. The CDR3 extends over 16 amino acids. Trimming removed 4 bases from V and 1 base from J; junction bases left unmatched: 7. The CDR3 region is CASSPERTGDNYGYTF. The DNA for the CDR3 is TGTGCCAGCAGCCCAGAGAGGACAGGGGATAACTATGGCTACACCTTC.

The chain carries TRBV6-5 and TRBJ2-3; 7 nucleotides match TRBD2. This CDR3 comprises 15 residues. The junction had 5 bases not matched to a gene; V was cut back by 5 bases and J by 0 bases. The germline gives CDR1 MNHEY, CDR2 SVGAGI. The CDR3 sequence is CASSRERGSTDTQYF. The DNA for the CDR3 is TGTGCCAGCAGTCGAGAGCGGGGAAGCACAGATACGCAGTATTTT.

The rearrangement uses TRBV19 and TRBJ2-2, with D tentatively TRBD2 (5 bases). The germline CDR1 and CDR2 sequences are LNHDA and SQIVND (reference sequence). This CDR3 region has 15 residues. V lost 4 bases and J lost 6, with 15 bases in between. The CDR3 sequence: CASSNPGGSSGELFF. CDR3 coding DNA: TGTGCCAGTAGTAACCCAGGAGGATCTTCCGGGGAGCTGTTTTTT.

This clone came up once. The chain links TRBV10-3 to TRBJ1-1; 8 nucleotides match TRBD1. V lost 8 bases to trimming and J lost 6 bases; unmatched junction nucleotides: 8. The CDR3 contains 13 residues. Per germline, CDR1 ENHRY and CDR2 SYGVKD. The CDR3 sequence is CAIVATGASEAFF. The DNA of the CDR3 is TGTGCCATCGTAGCGACAGGGGCTTCTGAAGCTTTCTTT.

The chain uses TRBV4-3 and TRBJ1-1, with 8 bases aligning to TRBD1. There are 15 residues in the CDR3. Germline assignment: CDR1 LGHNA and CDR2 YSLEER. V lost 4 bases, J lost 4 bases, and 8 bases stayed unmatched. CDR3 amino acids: CASSPNRGSGTEAFF. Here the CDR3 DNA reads TGCGCCAGCAGCCCAAACAGGGGGTCGGGCACTGAAGCTTTCTTT.

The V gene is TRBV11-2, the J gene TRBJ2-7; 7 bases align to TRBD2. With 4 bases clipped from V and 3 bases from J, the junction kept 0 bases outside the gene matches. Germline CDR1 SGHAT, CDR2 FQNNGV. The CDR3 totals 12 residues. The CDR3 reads CASSWGGYEQYF. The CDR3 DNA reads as TGTGCCAGCAGCTGGGGGGGCTACGAGCAGTACTTC.

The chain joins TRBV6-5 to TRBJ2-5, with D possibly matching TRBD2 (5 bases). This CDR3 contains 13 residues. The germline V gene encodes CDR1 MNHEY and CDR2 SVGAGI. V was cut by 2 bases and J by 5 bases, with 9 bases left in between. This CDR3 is CASSYPPGETQYF. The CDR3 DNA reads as TGTGCCAGCAGTTACCCCCCGGGGGAGACCCAGTACTTC.

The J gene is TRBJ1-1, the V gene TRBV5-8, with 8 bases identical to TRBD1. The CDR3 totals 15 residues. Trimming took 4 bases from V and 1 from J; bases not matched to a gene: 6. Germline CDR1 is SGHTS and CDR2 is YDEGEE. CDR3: CASSTRQGKNTEAFF. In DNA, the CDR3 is TGTGCCAGCAGCACGCGACAGGGGAAGAACACTGAAGCTTTCTTT.

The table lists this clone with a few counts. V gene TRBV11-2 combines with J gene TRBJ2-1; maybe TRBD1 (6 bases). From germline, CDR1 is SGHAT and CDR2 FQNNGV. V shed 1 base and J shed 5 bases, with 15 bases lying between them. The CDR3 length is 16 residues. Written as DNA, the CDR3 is TGTGCCAGCAGCTTAGTAGCAGGACAGTGGAACAATGAGCAGTTCTTC. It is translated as CASSLVAGQWNNEQFF.

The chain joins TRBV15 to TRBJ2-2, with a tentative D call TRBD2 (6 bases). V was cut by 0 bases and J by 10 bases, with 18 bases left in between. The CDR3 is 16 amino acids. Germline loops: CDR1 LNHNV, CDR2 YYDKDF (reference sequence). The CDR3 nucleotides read TGTGCCACCAGCAGAGATTGGGGACTCACTAGAGTGGAGCTGTTTTTT. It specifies CATSRDWGLTRVELFF.

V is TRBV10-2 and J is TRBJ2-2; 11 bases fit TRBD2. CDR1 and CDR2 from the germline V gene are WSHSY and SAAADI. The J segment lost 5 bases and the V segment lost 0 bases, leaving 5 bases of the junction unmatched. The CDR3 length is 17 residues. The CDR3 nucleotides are TGCGCCAGCAGTGAGTCGCGGCTAGCGGGAGGAACCGGGGAGCTGTTTTTT. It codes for CASSESRLAGGTGELFF.

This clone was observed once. The DNA for the CDR3 is TGTGCCAGCAGAGGGACATACTTGAACACTGAAGCTTTCTTT. This translates into CASRGTYLNTEAFF. The chain couples TRBV6-4 to TRBJ1-1; D is perhaps TRBD1 (6 bases). The germline gives CDR1 MRHNA, CDR2 SNTAGT. The CDR3 is 14 amino acids. With 6 bases removed from V and 0 bases from J, the gap between germline ends came to 11 bases.

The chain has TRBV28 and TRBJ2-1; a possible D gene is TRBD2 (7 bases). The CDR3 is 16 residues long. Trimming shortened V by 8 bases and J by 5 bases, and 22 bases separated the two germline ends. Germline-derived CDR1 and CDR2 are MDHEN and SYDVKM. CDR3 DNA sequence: TGTGCCAGCCCCCCAGCGGGGACATACAAACACAATGAGCAGTTCTTC. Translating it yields CASPPAGTYKHNEQFF.